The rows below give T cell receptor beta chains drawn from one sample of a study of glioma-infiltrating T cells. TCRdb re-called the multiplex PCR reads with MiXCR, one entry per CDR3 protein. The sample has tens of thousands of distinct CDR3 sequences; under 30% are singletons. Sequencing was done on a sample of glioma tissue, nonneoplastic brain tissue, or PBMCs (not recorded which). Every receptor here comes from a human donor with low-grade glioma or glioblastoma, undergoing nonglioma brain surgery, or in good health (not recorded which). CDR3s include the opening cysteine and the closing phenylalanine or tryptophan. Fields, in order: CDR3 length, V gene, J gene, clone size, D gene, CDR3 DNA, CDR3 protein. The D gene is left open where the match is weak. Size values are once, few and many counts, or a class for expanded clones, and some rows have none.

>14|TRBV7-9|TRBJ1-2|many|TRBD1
TGTGCCAGCAGCTTAGGACAGGGTTTCAACGGCTACACCTTC
CASSLGQGFNGYTF
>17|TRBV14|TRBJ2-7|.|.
TGTGCCAGCAGCCAAGATTGGGGGAGCCTTAGCTCCTACGAGCAGTACTTC
CASSQDWGSLSSYEQYF
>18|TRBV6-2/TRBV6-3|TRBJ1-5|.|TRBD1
TGTACCAGCAGTTACTTTTATACGGTGAAGGACAGGGTCCAGCCCCAGCATTTT
CTSSYFYTVKDRVQPQHF
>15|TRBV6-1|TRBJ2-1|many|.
TGTGCCAGCAGGGCTAGACCGAACACCTACAATGAGCAGTTCTTC
CASRARPNTYNEQFF
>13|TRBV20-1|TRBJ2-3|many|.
TGCAGTGCTGTTCTTGGGGCGACAGATACGCAGTATTTT
CSAVLGATDTQYF
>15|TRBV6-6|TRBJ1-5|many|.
TGTGCCAGCAAGTTACGGAGGGACGGCAATCAGCCCCAGCATTTT
CASKLRRDGNQPQHF
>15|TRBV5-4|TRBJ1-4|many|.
TGTGCCAGCAGCTCCTCCGGGACCCCGTTTGAAAAACTGTTTTTT
CASSSSGTPFEKLFF
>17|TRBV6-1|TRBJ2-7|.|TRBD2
TGTGCCAGCAGTGAAGAAGGACTAGCGGGAGAAGGAGCCGAGCAGTACTTC
CASSEEGLAGEGAEQYF
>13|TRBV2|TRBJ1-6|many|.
TGTGCCAGCAAAGGACAAGGGAATTCACCCCTCCACTTT
CASKGQGNSPLHF
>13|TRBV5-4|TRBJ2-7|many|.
TGTGCCAGCAGTCTGACACTTACCTACGAGCAGTACTTC
CASSLTLTYEQYF
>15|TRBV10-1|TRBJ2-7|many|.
TGCGCCAGCAGTGAGTCTATTGGCCACTCCTACGAGCAGTACTTC
CASSESIGHSYEQYF
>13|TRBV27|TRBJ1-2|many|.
TGTGCCAGCAGTTTACAGGGTGACTATGGCTACACCTTC
CASSLQGDYGYTF
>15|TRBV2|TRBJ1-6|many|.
TGTGCCAGCAGGCCCCGGGACACCAATAATTCACCCCTCCACTTT
CASRPRDTNNSPLHF
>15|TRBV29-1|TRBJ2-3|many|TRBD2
TGCAGCGTTGTAGTAGCGGGAGGTCACACAGATACGCAGTATTTT
CSVVVAGGHTDTQYF
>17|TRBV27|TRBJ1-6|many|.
TGTGCCAGCAGTTTCCTGAGTAATATGCTCTATAATTCACCCCTCCACTTT
CASSFLSNMLYNSPLHF
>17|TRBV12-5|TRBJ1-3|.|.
TGTGCTAGTGGTTTGGTAGGGCTCTTGAGCTCTGGAAACACCATATATTTT
CASGLVGLLSSGNTIYF
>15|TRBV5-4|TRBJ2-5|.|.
TGTGCCAGCAGCTTTGAGGCGGGGGCTCAAGAGACCCAGTACTTC
CASSFEAGAQETQYF
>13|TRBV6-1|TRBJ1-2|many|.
TGTGCCAGCCAACGCCAAGGACCGGTCGGCTACACCTTC
CASQRQGPVGYTF
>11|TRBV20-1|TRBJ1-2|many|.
TGCAGTGCTAGAAGGGCGGATGGCTACACCTTC
CSARRADGYTF
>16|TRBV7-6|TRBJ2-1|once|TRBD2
TGTGCCAGCAGCTTTCTAGCGGGGGGGGATAACAATGAGCAGTTCTTC
CASSFLAGGDNNEQFF
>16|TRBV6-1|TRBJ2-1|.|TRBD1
TGTGCTAGCAGTAAGGCGGACAGGGGAGGAAACAATGAGCAGTTCTTC
CASSKADRGGNNEQFF
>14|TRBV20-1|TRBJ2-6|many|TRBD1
TGCAGTGCACGTACAGGGGCTGGGGCCAACGTCCTGACTTTC
CSARTGAGANVLTF
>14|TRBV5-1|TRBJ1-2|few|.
TGCGCCAGCAGTGAGTTTTGGGGAAACTATGGCTACACCTTC
CASSEFWGNYGYTF
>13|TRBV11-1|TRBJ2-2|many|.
TGTGCCAGCAGCTTCATCAGCACCGGGGAGCTGTTTTTT
CASSFISTGELFF
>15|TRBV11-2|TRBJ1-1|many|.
TGTGCCAGCAGCTTAGCGGCAAATATGAACACTGAAGCTTTCTTT
CASSLAANMNTEAFF
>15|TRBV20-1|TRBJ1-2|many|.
TGCAGTGCTAGAGATCGTAGTAAGGGCACCTATGGCTACACCTTC
CSARDRSKGTYGYTF
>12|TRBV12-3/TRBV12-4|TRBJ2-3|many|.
TGTGCCAGCAGTTCCTACACAGATACGCAGTATTTT
CASSSYTDTQYF
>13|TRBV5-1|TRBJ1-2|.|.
TGCGCCAGCAGCTCCACAGCTTCCTATGGCTACACCTTC
CASSSTASYGYTF
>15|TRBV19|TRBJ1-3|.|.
TGTGCCAGTAGTATCCCGGGCTCCTCTGGAAACACCATATATTTT
CASSIPGSSGNTIYF
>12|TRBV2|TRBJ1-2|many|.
TGTGCCAAGTTGACAGGAATTTATGGCTACACCTTC
CAKLTGIYGYTF
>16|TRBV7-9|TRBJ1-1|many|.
TGTGCCAGCAGCTTAGCGAGGACACCTATGAACACTGAAGCTTTCTTT
CASSLARTPMNTEAFF
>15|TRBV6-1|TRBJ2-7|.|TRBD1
TGTGCCATCAGTGGCTGGGACAGGGGGAACTACGAGCAGTACTTC
CAISGWDRGNYEQYF
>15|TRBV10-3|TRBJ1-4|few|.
TGTGCCATCAGTGAAGGAGGGGCAACTAATGAAAAACTGTTTTTT
CAISEGGATNEKLFF
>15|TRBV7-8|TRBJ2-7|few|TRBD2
TGTGCCAGCAGCGCACCACTAGCGGCCTCCTACGAGCAGTACTTC
CASSAPLAASYEQYF
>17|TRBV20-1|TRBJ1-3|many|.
TGCAGTGCTAGAGATCGGGGCTCCACTGTTCCTGGAAACACCATATATTTT
CSARDRGSTVPGNTIYF
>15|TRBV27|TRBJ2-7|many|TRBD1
TGTGCCAGCAGCTTGACAGGGGTAGGCTCCTACGAGCAGTACTTC
CASSLTGVGSYEQYF
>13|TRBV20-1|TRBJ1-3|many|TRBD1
TGCAGTGCTAGAGCAGGGGGCGGAAACACCATATATTTT
CSARAGGGNTIYF
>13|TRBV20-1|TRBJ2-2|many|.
TGCAGTGCTAGCGGGAGCGGCACCGGGGAGCTGTTTTTT
CSASGSGTGELFF